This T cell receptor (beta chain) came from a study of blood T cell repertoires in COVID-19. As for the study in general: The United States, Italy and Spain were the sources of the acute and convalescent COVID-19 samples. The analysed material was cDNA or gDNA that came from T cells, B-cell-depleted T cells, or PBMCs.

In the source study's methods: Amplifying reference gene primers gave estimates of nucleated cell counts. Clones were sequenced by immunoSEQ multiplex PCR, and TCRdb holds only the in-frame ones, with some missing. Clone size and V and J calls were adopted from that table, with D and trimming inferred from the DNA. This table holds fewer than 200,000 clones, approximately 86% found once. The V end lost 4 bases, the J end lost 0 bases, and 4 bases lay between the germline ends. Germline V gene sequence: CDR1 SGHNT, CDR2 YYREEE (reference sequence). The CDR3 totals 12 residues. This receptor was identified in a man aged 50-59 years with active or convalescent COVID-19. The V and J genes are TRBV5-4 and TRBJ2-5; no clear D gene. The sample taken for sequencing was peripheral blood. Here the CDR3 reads CASSTDQETQYF. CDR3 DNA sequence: TGTGCCAGCAGCACGGACCAAGAGACCCAGTACTTC.